The clone carrying this TCR beta chain was found once. Antigen specificity is unknown. This sample stems from a study of T cell responses to AZD1222 COVID-19 vaccine. Study-level background: Second doses at about 4 or about 12 weeks were pooled.

The CDR3 sequence is 17 residues long. In germline, CDR1 is MDHEN, CDR2 SYDVKM. The ends were cut back, 1 base at V and 2 bases at J, with 14 bases in the middle. This table comes from immunoSEQ multiplex PCR, and its TCRdb copy is limited to in-frame clones, with some not included. Of about 100,000 clones listed, around nine tenths are singletons. General study results and limits: The study sampled repertoires only after the peak T cell response. With two AZD1222 doses given, Spike-specific TCR breadth and depth both rose.

The chain has TRBV28 and TRBJ1-4; D call uncertain. The TCR originated in an adult in good health. This specimen consisted of peripheral blood, obtained on day 0 of AZD1222 vaccination. The chain's CDR3 is CASSLLRFIPTNEKLFF. CDR3 DNA sequence: TGTGCCAGCAGTTTATTACGGTTTATTCCCACTAATGAAAAACTGTTTTTT.